The 24 T cell receptor beta chains in this list originate from one sample, sequenced in a study of prognosis after radiotherapy for stage I lung cancer. Genomic DNA served as the source from which two-round multiplex PCR generated TCR beta CDR3 amplicons. Individual primers that were specific to each TRBV and TRBJ gene served in first-round PCR. One entry per CDR3 protein results from TCRdb running MiXCR on the multiplex PCR reads. The data contain around 23,000 distinct CDR3 sequences, less than 50% of them seen just once; the ten biggest clones take up 30% to 40%. Material: PBMCs, obtained before or after stereotactic body radiation therapy (not recorded which). The source of these receptors is a donor aged 50 or older with non-small cell lung cancer.

At least ten counts were recorded for this clonotype. CDR3 amino acids: CASSPQDPRGGDTQYF. CDR3 nucleotide sequence: TGCGCCAGCAGCCCCCAGGACCCACGGGGAGGGGATACGCAGTATTTT. This chain uses TRBV5-1 with TRBJ2-3, with 7 nucleotides matching TRBD2. J was trimmed by 6 bases and V by 4 bases; bases with no gene match: 14. The CDR3 covers 16 residues. From germline, CDR1 is SGHRS and CDR2 YFSETQ. Full variable domain (outside the CDR3, taken from reference TRBV5-1 and TRBJ2-3): KAGVTQTPRYLIKTRGQQVTLSCSPISGHRSVSWYQQTPGQGLQFLFEYFSETQRNKGNFPGRFSGRQFSNSRSEMNVSTLELGDSALYLCASSPQDPRGGDTQYFGPGTRLTVL.

This clonotype was detected many times. The gene calls are TRBV18 and TRBJ1-2, with D tentatively TRBD1 (6 bases). The germline V gene has CDR1 KGHSH and CDR2 LQKENI. The CDR3 length is 17 residues. The V gene lost 6 bases and the J gene lost 4 bases, with 24 bases spanning the gap. The CDR3 sequence: CASSQAPVPGHRYGYTF. CDR3 DNA: TGTGCCAGCTCCCAAGCCCCCGTGCCGGGACACCGCTATGGCTACACCTTC.

In this sample, this clonotype turned up a few times. The chain joins TRBV19 to TRBJ2-7, with D uncertain. Germline V gene data show CDR1 as LNHDA and CDR2 as SQIVND (reference sequence). The V gene lost 6 bases and the J gene lost 4 bases, with 7 bases spanning the gap. The CDR3 extends over 11 amino acids. The CDR3 protein is CASSAQYEQYF. The CDR3 DNA reads as TGTGCCAGTAGCGCCCAATACGAGCAGTACTTC.

This chain links TRBV5-1 with TRBJ2-3; TRBD2 might be the D (5 bases). This CDR3 comprises 15 residues. V shed 3 bases and J shed 3 bases, with 14 bases lying between them. Germline loops: CDR1 SGHRS, CDR2 YFSETQ. The CDR3 DNA reads TGCGCCAGCAGCTCCGGACTGATATCAACAGATACGCAGTATTTT. Translating gives CASSSGLISTDTQYF.

On this clonotype: Since the CDR3 does not end with the conserved phenylalanine or tryptophan, this likely comes from a read error. The CDR3 DNA is TGTGCCAGCATGAATTATGAAAGGCGGGCTTTCTCT. This sequence encodes CASMNYERRAFS. This sequence joins TRBV12-3 or TRBV12-4 and TRBJ1-1; D gene ambiguous. V was cut by 7 bases and J by 11 bases, with 17 bases left in between. The CDR3 is 12 amino acids.

This clonotype has ten or more counts. The V gene is TRBV9, the J gene TRBJ2-2; unclear D gene. Per the germline V gene, CDR1 is SGDLS and CDR2 is YYNGEE. The germline V and J ends were trimmed by 1 base and 5 bases, with 9 bases remaining between them. The CDR3 sequence is 14 residues long. In DNA form, the CDR3 reads TGTGCCAGCAGCGTACGGTTTGGGACCGGGGAGCTGTTTTTT. Its protein is CASSVRFGTGELFF.

This clonotype is categorized as medium-sized. V gene TRBV6-1 combines with J gene TRBJ1-2, with D perhaps matching TRBD1 (5 bases). CDR3 length: 11 amino acids. CDR1 is MNHNS, CDR2 SASEGT, per germline. In DNA form, the CDR3 reads TGTGCGGGGGGGAGGGACTATGGCTACACCTTC. Protein: CAGGRDYGYTF.

The rearrangement links TRBV28 to TRBJ1-5; D may be TRBD1 (5 bases). V was pared by 10 bases and J by 4 bases, with 14 bases between. This CDR3 comprises 13 residues. Germline CDR1 reads MDHEN; CDR2 reads SYDVKM. The CDR3 nucleotides are TGTGCCACCACCAGGGCATCTAATCAGCCCCAGCATTTT. This sequence encodes CATTRASNQPQHF.

The gene calls are TRBV13 and TRBJ1-1; TRBD1 is a possible D gene (6 bases). Per the germline V gene, CDR1 is PRHDT and CDR2 is FYEKMQ (reference sequence). The CDR3 runs 15 residues. Trimming took off 2 bases at V and 0 bases at J, with 10 bases between the two ends. This CDR3 reads CASSLSDRMNTEAFF. The CDR3 DNA follows: TGTGCCAGCAGCTTATCGGACAGAATGAACACTGAAGCTTTCTTT.

This chain joins TRBV24-1 and TRBJ2-7; the D is unclear. Germline V lookup: CDR1 KGHDR, CDR2 SFDVKD. V gave up 7 bases and J gave up 1 base, with 13 bases separating them. The CDR3 consists of 14 residues. The CDR3 reads CATSPGSWSYEQYF. The CDR3 DNA is TGTGCCACCAGCCCCGGGTCATGGTCCTACGAGCAGTACTTC.

This clonotype was observed at least ten times. V and J are TRBV2 and TRBJ2-5, with D unclear. The ends were cut back, 8 bases at V and 1 base at J, with 11 bases in the middle. This CDR3 has 13 amino acids. CDR1 and CDR2 (germline): SNHLY, FYNNEI. CDR3 protein: CASAKNFQETQYF. The DNA for the CDR3 is TGTGCCAGCGCAAAAAACTTCCAAGAGACCCAGTACTTC.

This clonotype ranks as medium-sized. V is TRBV7-2 and J is TRBJ1-2; 7 positions match TRBD1. CDR1 SGHTA and CDR2 FQGNSA come from the germline V gene. V gave up 3 bases and J gave up 0 bases; unmatched junction bases: 7. The CDR3 is 16 amino acids. The CDR3 is CASSFYSGTANYGYTF. CDR3 DNA sequence: TGTGCCAGCAGCTTTTACTCCGGGACAGCTAACTATGGCTACACCTTC.

V is TRBV5-4 and J is TRBJ2-4, with a weak D call TRBD2 (5 bases). The CDR3 contains 15 residues. The germline V gene encodes CDR1 SGHNT and CDR2 YYREEE (reference sequence). V lost 3 bases to trimming and J lost 0 bases, with 10 bases between them. CDR3 in amino acids: CASSSLGLAKNIQYF. Here the CDR3 DNA reads TGTGCCAGCAGCTCCCTCGGACTAGCCAAAAACATTCAGTACTTC.

This clonotype has ten or more counts. The chain carries TRBV5-5 and TRBJ1-2, with D perhaps TRBD1 (6 bases). CDR1 is SGHKS, CDR2 YYEKEE, per germline (reference sequence). The germline V and J ends were trimmed by 4 bases and 5 bases, with 18 bases remaining between them. The CDR3 contains 15 residues. As DNA, the CDR3 is TGTGCCAGCAGCCCGTGGACAGAGGTGGGTTATGGCTACACCTTC. Protein product: CASSPWTEVGYGYTF.

Ten or more counts support this clonotype. This chain connects TRBV11-2 to TRBJ2-7, with 7 nucleotides matching TRBD1. The germline V gene encodes CDR1 SGHAT and CDR2 FQNNGV. J gave up 3 bases and V 5 bases, and 13 bases lay outside the gene matches. This CDR3 contains 16 residues. The CDR3 DNA reads TGTGCCAGCAGCCGAAGACAGGGCCAATTCGACTACGAGCAGTACTTC. Its protein product is CASSRRQGQFDYEQYF.

The sample holds many counts of this clonotype. The chain recombines TRBV5-1 with TRBJ2-1; D perhaps matches TRBD2 (6 bases). The germline CDR1 and CDR2 sequences are SGHRS and YFSETQ. The CDR3 loop spans 16 amino acids. V was pared by 1 base and J by 5 bases, with 16 bases between. CDR3 loop: CASSLLPGGFDNEQFF. CDR3 bases: TGCGCCAGCAGCTTGCTCCCCGGGGGTTTCGACAATGAGCAGTTCTTC.

The rearrangement links TRBV7-6 to TRBJ2-7; 7 nucleotides match TRBD1. The CDR3 runs to 13 residues. Germline CDR1 is SGHVS and CDR2 is FNYEAQ. V shed 5 bases and J 8 bases; nucleotides not matched to a gene: 9. The CDR3 DNA reads TGTGCCAGCAGCCCTCCGGGACAGAGTAAGCAGTACTTC. It encodes CASSPPGQSKQYF.

Turning to this clonotype: Given a far larger clone just one base away, this is likely a sequencing read error. DNA of the CDR3: TGTGCCAGCAGTGATCCGGGACAGGGTACTACCGGGGAGCTGTTTTTT. Protein product: CASSDPGQGTTGELFF. This chain connects TRBV25-1 to TRBJ2-2; 9 nucleotides match TRBD1. This CDR3 is 16 amino acids long. Germline assignment: CDR1 MGHDK and CDR2 SYGVNS. V trimming: 3 bases; J trimming: 5 bases; junction bases outside the gene matches: 7.

This clonotype is categorized as medium-sized. The chain couples TRBV28 to TRBJ1-2; D gene unclear. CDR1 and CDR2 (germline): MDHEN, SYDVKM. Trimming left V 5 bases short and J 2 bases short, with 6 bases between. The CDR3 extends over 12 amino acids. The CDR3 loop is CASSPDNYGYTF. The CDR3 DNA reads TGTGCCAGCAGTCCAGACAACTATGGCTACACCTTC.

In its sample, this clonotype was seen many times. V gene TRBV30 combines with J gene TRBJ1-1; TRBD1 matches at 7 bases. The V gene's germline CDR1 is GTSNPN and CDR2 SVGIG (reference sequence). The CDR3 contains 13 residues. V lost 5 bases, J lost 3 bases, and 6 bases stayed unmatched. The CDR3 DNA reads as TGTGCCTGGGAGCAGGGGGAATACACTGAAGCTTTCTTT. It specifies CAWEQGEYTEAFF. Combining the CDR3 with reference TRBV30 and TRBJ1-1 gives the whole variable domain SQTIHQWPATLVQPVGSPLSLECTVEGTSNPNLYWYRQAAGRGLQLLFYSVGIGQISSEVPQNLSASRPQDRQFILSSKKLLLSDSGFYLCAWEQGEYTEAFFGQGTRLTVV.

The rearrangement links TRBV25-1 to TRBJ2-5; D might be TRBD2 (6 bases). Germline V gene sequence: CDR1 MGHDK, CDR2 SYGVNS. V dropped 4 bases and J dropped 5 bases, with 17 bases sitting between them. The CDR3 runs 15 residues. CDR3 bases: TGTGCCAGCAGTGGTGGGGCAACTGGGGGGGAGACCCAGTACTTC. Protein: CASSGGATGGETQYF.

This clonotype appeared many times. This sequence joins TRBV5-5 and TRBJ2-7; no definite D call. Germline CDR1 reads SGHKS; CDR2 reads YYEKEE (reference sequence). The V gene lost 1 base and the J gene lost 2 bases, with 7 bases spanning the gap. The length of the CDR3 is 13 residues. The CDR3 region is CASSLMIAYEQYF. The CDR3 coding sequence is TGTGCCAGCAGCTTGATGATAGCCTACGAGCAGTACTTC.

A remark on this clonotype: A far more abundant clone sits one base away, making this likely a read error. The chain recombines TRBV15 with TRBJ1-6; weak D call: TRBD1 (5 bases). Gene TRBJ1-1 matches the end of the DNA better, so the J call may be wrong. Germline V lookup: CDR1 LNHNV, CDR2 YYDKDF (reference sequence). The CDR3 extends over 14 amino acids. CDR3 residues: CATSRARAGTQAFF. CDR3 DNA sequence: TGTGCCACCAGCAGAGCCAGGGCTGGCACTCAAGCTTTCTTT.

For this clonotype: A much larger clone lies a single base off, so this may be a read error. The V call is TRBV24-1, the J call TRBJ2-2, with a possible D match to TRBD1 (6 bases). This CDR3 is 16 amino acids long. Germline lookup yields CDR1 KGHDR and CDR2 SFDVKD. V was cut by 3 bases and J by 4 bases, with 14 bases left in between. Here the CDR3 reads CATSDPGTWTTGELFF. In DNA, the CDR3 is TGTGCCACCAGTGATCCCGGGACATGGACCACCGGGGAGCTGTTTTTT.